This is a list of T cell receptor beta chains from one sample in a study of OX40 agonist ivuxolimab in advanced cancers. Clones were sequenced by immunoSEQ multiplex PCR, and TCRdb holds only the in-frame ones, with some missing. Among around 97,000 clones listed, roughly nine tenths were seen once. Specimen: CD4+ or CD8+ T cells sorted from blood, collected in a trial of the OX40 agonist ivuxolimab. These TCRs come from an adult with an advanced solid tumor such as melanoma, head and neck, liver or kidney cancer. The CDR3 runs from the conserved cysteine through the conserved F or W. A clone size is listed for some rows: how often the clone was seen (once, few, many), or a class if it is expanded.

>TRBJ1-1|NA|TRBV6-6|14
CASSRDPTEMQAFF
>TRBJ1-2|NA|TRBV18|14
CASSPGPREGGYTF
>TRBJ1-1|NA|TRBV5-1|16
CASSLWTGGANTEAFF
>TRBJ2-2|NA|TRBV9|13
CASGGGGGGELFF
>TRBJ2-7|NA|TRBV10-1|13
CASSELTATKQYF
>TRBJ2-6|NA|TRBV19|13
CASSISVANVLTF
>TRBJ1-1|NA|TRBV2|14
CASSGGHLNTEAFF
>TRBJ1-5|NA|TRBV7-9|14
CASSPQDRDQPQHF
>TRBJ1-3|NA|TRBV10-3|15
CAISDLTGAGNTIYF
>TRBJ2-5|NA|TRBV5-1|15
CASGPQGARGETQYF
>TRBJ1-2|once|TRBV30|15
CAWRGSRGTNYGYTF
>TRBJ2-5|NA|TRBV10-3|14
CATQSLGQQETQYF
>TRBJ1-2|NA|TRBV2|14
CASSEARTVSGYTF
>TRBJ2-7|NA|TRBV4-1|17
CASSQGEGRGSPYEQYF
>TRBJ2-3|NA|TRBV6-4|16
CASSPRLAGGTDTQYF
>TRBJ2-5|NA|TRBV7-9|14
CASSLDPSGRAQYF
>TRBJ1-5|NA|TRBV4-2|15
CASSQGDGSNQPQHF
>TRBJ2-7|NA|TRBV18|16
CASSPTSGGRYYEQYF
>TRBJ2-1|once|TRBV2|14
CASSRDRGGNEQFF
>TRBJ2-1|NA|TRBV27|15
CASRGTSVEDNEQFF
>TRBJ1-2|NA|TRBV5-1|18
CASSLTGTGIGANYGYTF
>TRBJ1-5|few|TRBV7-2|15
CASSLAKAGNQPQHF